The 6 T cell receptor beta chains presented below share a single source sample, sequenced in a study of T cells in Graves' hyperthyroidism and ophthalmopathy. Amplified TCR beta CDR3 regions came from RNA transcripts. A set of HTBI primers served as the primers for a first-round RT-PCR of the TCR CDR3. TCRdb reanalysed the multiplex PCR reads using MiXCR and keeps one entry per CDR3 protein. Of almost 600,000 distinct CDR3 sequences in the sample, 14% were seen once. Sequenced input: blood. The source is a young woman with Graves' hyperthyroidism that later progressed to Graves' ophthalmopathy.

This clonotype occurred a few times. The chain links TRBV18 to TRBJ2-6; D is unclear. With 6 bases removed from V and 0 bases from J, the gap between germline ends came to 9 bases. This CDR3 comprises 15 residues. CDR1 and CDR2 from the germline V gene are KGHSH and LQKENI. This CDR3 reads CASSLTASGANVLTF. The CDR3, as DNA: TGTGCCAGCTCGCTGACTGCCTCTGGGGCCAACGTCCTGACTTTC.

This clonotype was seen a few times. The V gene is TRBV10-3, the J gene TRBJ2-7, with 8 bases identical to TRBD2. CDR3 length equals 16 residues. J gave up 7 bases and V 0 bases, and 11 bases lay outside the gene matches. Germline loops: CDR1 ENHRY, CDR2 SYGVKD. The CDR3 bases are TGTGCCATCAGTGAGTCCGTGGGAGCGGGGGTGGAAGAGCAGTACTTC. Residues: CAISESVGAGVEEQYF.

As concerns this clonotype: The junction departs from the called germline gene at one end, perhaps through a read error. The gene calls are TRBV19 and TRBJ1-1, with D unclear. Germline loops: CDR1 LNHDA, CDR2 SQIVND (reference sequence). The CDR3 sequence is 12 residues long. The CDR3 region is CASNIRAGEAFF. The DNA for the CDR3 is TGTGCCAGTAATATAAGGGCGGGAGAAGCTTTCTTT.

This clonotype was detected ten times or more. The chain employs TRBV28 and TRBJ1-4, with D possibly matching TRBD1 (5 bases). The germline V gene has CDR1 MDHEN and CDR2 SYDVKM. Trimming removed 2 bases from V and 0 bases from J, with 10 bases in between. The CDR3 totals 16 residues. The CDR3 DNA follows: TGTGCCAGCAGTTTAGTCCAGGGTACAACTAATGAAAAACTGTTTTTT. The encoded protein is CASSLVQGTTNEKLFF.

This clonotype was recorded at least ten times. CDR3 region: CASSTGRTTDRFNQPQHF. DNA of the CDR3: TGTGCCAGTAGTACTGGCCGAACCACGGACAGATTCAATCAGCCCCAGCATTTT. This chain joins TRBV19 and TRBJ1-5; maybe TRBD1 (6 bases). The V and J ends lost 4 bases and 3 bases respectively, with 22 bases between them. CDR1 and CDR2 (germline): LNHDA, SQIVND (reference sequence). The CDR3 runs to 18 residues.

The CDR3 DNA reads as TGTGCCAGCAGTTTAACGCGTCTAGCGGGAGGTACAGATACGCAGTATTTT. Its protein product is CASSLTRLAGGTDTQYF. The gene calls are TRBV27 and TRBJ2-3; 11 bases agree with TRBD2. V dropped 2 bases and J dropped 3; count of bases not matched to a gene: 7. The CDR3 loop spans 17 amino acids. Germline CDR1 and CDR2: MNHEY and SMNVEV (reference sequence).